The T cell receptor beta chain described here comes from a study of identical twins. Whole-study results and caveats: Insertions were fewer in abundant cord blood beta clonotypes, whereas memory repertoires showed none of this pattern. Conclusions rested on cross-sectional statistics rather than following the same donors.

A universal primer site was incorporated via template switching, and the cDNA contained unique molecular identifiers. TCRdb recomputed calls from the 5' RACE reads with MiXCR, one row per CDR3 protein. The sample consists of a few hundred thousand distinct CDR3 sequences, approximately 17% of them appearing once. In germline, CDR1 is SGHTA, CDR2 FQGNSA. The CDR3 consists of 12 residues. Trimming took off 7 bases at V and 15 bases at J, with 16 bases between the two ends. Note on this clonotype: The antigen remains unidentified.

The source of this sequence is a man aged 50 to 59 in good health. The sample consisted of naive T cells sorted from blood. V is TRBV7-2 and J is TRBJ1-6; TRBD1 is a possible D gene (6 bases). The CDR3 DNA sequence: TGTGCCAGCACCTTGAACCGGGACATCCTCCACTTT. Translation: CASTLNRDILHF. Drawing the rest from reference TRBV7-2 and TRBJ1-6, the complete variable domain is GAGVSQSPSNKVTEKGKDVELRCDPISGHTALYWYRQSLGQGLEFLIYFQGNSAPDKSGLPSDRFSAERTGGSVSTLTIQRTQQEDSAVYLCASTLNRDILHFGNGTRLTVT.